What follows are 29 T cell receptor beta chains derived from one specimen sequenced in a study of T cell responses to AZD1222 COVID-19 vaccine. Method: immunoSEQ multiplex PCR; TCRdb's copy keeps in-frame clones and lacks some. The table lists under 95,000 clones, around nine tenths of them singletons, with 2% to 2.5% in the top ten. This sample comprised peripheral blood, obtained on day 0 of AZD1222 vaccination. These receptors originate from an adult in good health.

The chain has TRBV6-4 and TRBJ2-3, with 11 bases lining up with TRBD2. Germline V gene sequence: CDR1 MRHNA, CDR2 SNTAGT. Trimming at V came to 0 bases and at J to 4 bases, leaving 0 bases not matched to a gene. CDR3 length equals 15 residues. The CDR3 nucleotides read TGTGCCAGCAGTGACTCTAGCGGGGGGGCAGATACGCAGTATTTT. Translated, it gives CASSDSSGGADTQYF.

The CDR3 nucleotides read TGTGCCAGCAGCTCCCCCGGGGGAGCCTATGGCTACACCTTC. It is translated as CASSSPGGAYGYTF. The chain is built from TRBV6-5 and TRBJ1-2; TRBD1 might be the D (5 bases). V dropped 6 bases and J dropped 4 bases, with 15 bases sitting between them. Germline-derived CDR1 and CDR2 are MNHEY and SVGAGI. The CDR3 consists of 14 residues.

V usage is TRBV9 and J usage is TRBJ2-1; 7 bases map to TRBD2. CDR1 and CDR2 from the germline V gene are SGDLS and YYNGEE. J lost 0 bases, V lost 3 bases, and 12 bases had no gene match. The CDR3 loop spans 18 amino acids. The CDR3 reads CASSARPGGPSSYNEQFF. The CDR3 bases are TGTGCCAGCAGCGCCCGACCGGGGGGTCCCAGCTCCTACAATGAGCAGTTCTTC. The whole variable domain, remainder taken from reference TRBV9 and TRBJ2-1, is DSGVTQTPKHLITATGQRVTLRCSPRSGDLSVYWYQQSLDQGLQFLIQYYNGEERAKGNILERFSAQQFPDLHSELNLSSLELGDSALYFCASSARPGGPSSYNEQFFGPGTRLTVL.

J is TRBJ1-2 and V is TRBV2; D possibly corresponds to TRBD1 (6 bases). The V gene lost 6 bases and the J gene lost 4 bases, with 15 bases spanning the gap. The CDR3 spans 14 residues. Germline lookup yields CDR1 SNHLY and CDR2 FYNNEI. CDR3 sequence: CASSPTGRGYGYTF. CDR3 in DNA: TGTGCCAGCAGCCCCACGGGCAGGGGCTATGGCTACACCTTC. Variable domain in full (rest from reference TRBV2 and TRBJ1-2): EPEVTQTPSHQVTQMGQEVILRCVPISNHLYFYWYRQILGQKVEFLVSFYNNEISEKSEIFDDQFSVERPDGSNFTLKIRSTKLEDSAMYFCASSPTGRGYGYTFGSGTRLTVV.

The genes are TRBV9 and TRBJ1-3; D is possibly TRBD1 (5 bases). V dropped 0 bases and J dropped 0 bases, with 10 bases sitting between them. CDR1 and CDR2 (germline): SGDLS, YYNGEE. The CDR3 is 16 residues long. CDR3 DNA sequence: TGTGCCAGCAGCGTAGGGGACTTACTCTCTGGAAACACCATATATTTT. As protein: CASSVGDLLSGNTIYF. Full variable domain (rest looked up from reference TRBV9 and TRBJ1-3): DSGVTQTPKHLITATGQRVTLRCSPRSGDLSVYWYQQSLDQGLQFLIQYYNGEERAKGNILERFSAQQFPDLHSELNLSSLELGDSALYFCASSVGDLLSGNTIYFGEGSWLTVV.

The chain employs TRBV12-5 and TRBJ2-3; D tentatively reads TRBD1 or TRBD2 (5 bases each). The CDR3 is 13 amino acids. Germline CDR1 is LGHNT and CDR2 is FRNRAP. The V and J ends lost 5 bases and 2 bases respectively, with 8 bases between them. The CDR3 DNA follows: TGTGCTAGTGGTCTAGGGACCACAGATACGCAGTATTTT. Translating gives CASGLGTTDTQYF.

The rearrangement uses TRBV9 and TRBJ2-1; D gene uncertain. With 2 bases removed from V and 5 bases from J, the gap between germline ends came to 8 bases. The CDR3 has 13 amino acids. The germline gives CDR1 SGDLS, CDR2 YYNGEE. The CDR3 DNA reads as TGTGCCAGCAGCGTCACAAACGACAATGAGCAGTTCTTC. Amino acids: CASSVTNDNEQFF.

This sequence joins TRBV4-3 and TRBJ2-7, with TRBD1 identical over 10 bases. The CDR3 is 16 amino acids. CDR1 is LGHNA, CDR2 YSLEER, per germline. J gave up 3 bases and V 2 bases, and 7 bases lay outside the gene matches. The CDR3 is CASSQSWGQGHYEQYF. The CDR3 nucleotides are TGCGCCAGCAGCCAATCCTGGGGACAGGGGCACTACGAGCAGTACTTC.

V usage is TRBV15 and J usage is TRBJ2-1; D is ambiguous. The germline V gene has CDR1 LNHNV and CDR2 YYDKDF (reference sequence). V was trimmed by 0 bases and J by 3 bases, leaving 9 bases between them. The CDR3 runs 15 residues. In nucleotides, the CDR3 is TGTGCCACCAGCAGAGATCCGGCAGGCTACAATGAGCAGTTCTTC. Residues: CATSRDPAGYNEQFF.

This rearrangement joins TRBV30 to TRBJ2-2; a possible D gene is TRBD1 (6 bases). V was shortened by 4 bases and J by 7 bases, with 10 bases between the two germline ends. The CDR3 spans 12 residues. Per the germline V gene, CDR1 is GTSNPN and CDR2 is SVGIG (reference sequence). CDR3 amino acids: CAWIQGIGELFF. CDR3 nucleotides: TGTGCCTGGATTCAGGGGATCGGGGAGCTGTTTTTT. The full variable domain, its missing parts supplied by reference TRBV30 and TRBJ2-2, is SQTIHQWPATLVQPVGSPLSLECTVEGTSNPNLYWYRQAAGRGLQLLFYSVGIGQISSEVPQNLSASRPQDRQFILSSKKLLLSDSGFYLCAWIQGIGELFFGEGSRLTVL.

The J gene is TRBJ1-5, the V gene TRBV2, with 9 bases matching TRBD1. Germline V gene lookup returns CDR1 SNHLY and CDR2 FYNNEI. V dropped 6 bases and J dropped 2; count of bases not matched to a gene: 2. The CDR3 contains 14 residues. The CDR3 loop reads CASRQGAGNQPQHF. The CDR3 nucleotides are TGTGCCAGCAGACAGGGGGCCGGCAATCAGCCCCAGCATTTT.

The chain combines TRBV10-3 with TRBJ2-6, with D uncertain. Germline CDR1 ENHRY, CDR2 SYGVKD. Deletions cut 3 bases from V and 0 bases from J, with 6 bases between. The CDR3 has 15 residues. CDR3 DNA sequence: TGTGCCATCAGTGATATAGTCTCTGGGGCCAACGTCCTGACTTTC. Protein sequence: CAISDIVSGANVLTF.

The chain combines TRBV21-1 with TRBJ1-1; the table names TRBD1, a call not compared with the DNA. TRBV21-1 is deemed a pseudogene. The CDR3 is 15 amino acids. The CDR3 reads CASSKAWTGDTEAFF. The CDR3 DNA sequence: TGTGCCAGCAGCAAAGCTTGGACAGGGGACACTGAAGCTTTCTTT.

V usage is TRBV27 and J usage is TRBJ1-4; D is unresolved. V was pared by 6 bases and J by 8 bases, with 16 bases between. CDR3 length equals 14 residues. CDR1 is MNHEY and CDR2 is SMNVEV in the germline V gene (reference sequence). The CDR3 bases are TGTGCCAGCAGCTCCGAAGGCCGCCTAGAAAAACTGTTTTTT. Translated: CASSSEGRLEKLFF.

The V call is TRBV6-1, the J call TRBJ2-7; D gene uncertain. Looked up from germline, CDR1 is MNHNS and CDR2 is SASEGT. This CDR3 contains 17 residues. Between the trimmed V and J ends, which lost 2 bases and 2 bases, there was a span of 19 bases. CDR3 coding DNA: TGTGCCAGCAGTGAACTAGTTTACAAACTACCCCCCTACGAGCAGTACTTC. Protein sequence: CASSELVYKLPPYEQYF.

This chain links TRBV7-8 with TRBJ1-6; D ambiguous. The CDR3 extends over 16 amino acids. Per germline, CDR1 SGHVS and CDR2 FQNEAQ. V was trimmed by 1 base and J by 0 bases, leaving 7 bases between them. The CDR3 loop reads CASSLVRNSYNSPLHF. Here the CDR3 DNA reads TGTGCCAGCAGCTTAGTCAGGAACTCCTATAATTCACCCCTCCACTTT.

Here the CDR3 DNA reads TGTGCCAGCACCCTCCTTTTGGGCAGCGATGTCACAGATACGCAGTATTTT. This codes for CASTLLLGSDVTDTQYF. The gene calls are TRBV6-4 and TRBJ2-3; D uncertain. The CDR3 extends over 17 amino acids. V was shortened by 7 bases and J by 2 bases, with 22 bases between the two germline ends. CDR1 MRHNA and CDR2 SNTAGT come from the germline V gene.

The chain recombines TRBV3-1 (or the pseudogene TRBV3-2) with TRBJ1-6; D remains unclear. This CDR3 contains 13 residues. Germline CDR1 LGHDT, CDR2 YNNKEL (reference sequence). The germline V and J ends were trimmed by 4 bases and 7 bases, with 8 bases remaining between them. The CDR3 here is CASSPDGNSPLHF. The CDR3 DNA sequence: TGTGCCAGCAGCCCGGACGGGAATTCACCCCTCCACTTT.

The genes are TRBV11-2 and TRBJ1-6; 7 bases are shared with TRBD1. The CDR3 contains 19 residues. Trimming at V came to 3 bases and at J to 0 bases, leaving 11 bases not matched to a gene. Germline CDR1 reads SGHAT; CDR2 reads FQNNGV. Written as DNA, the CDR3 is TGTGCCAGCAGCTTCGGACAGGCGTTATTGAGCTCCTATAATTCACCCCTCCACTTT. It is translated as CASSFGQALLSSYNSPLHF.

The chain is built from TRBV19 and TRBJ2-5; possibly TRBD2 for D (5 bases). Germline lookup yields CDR1 LNHDA and CDR2 SQIVND (reference sequence). Trimming took off 3 bases at V and 9 bases at J, with 14 bases between the two ends. The CDR3 contains 13 residues. The CDR3 DNA reads as TGTGCCAGTAGTATTGGGGAGTCGCAGGCCCAGTACTTC. It translates to CASSIGESQAQYF.

The rearrangement uses TRBV6-5 and TRBJ1-1; D is ambiguous. CDR1 and CDR2 from the germline V gene are MNHEY and SVGAGI. CDR3 size: 13 residues. Trimming removed 6 bases at V and 3 bases at J, with 11 bases between. CDR3 DNA sequence: TGTGCCAGCAGGCTCGTGAGGGACACTGAAGCTTTCTTT. Translation: CASRLVRDTEAFF.

This clone was seen only a few times. The chain is built from TRBV7-6 and TRBJ2-2; 10 nucleotides line up with TRBD1. The CDR3 is 17 residues long. Losses at the gene ends were 0 bases for V and 6 bases for J; bases not matched to a gene: 7. CDR1 and CDR2 from the germline V gene are SGHVS and FNYEAQ. CDR3 sequence reads: CASSLARDRGIPGELFF. The CDR3 DNA follows: TGTGCCAGCAGCTTAGCGAGGGACAGGGGAATCCCCGGGGAGCTGTTTTTT.

The chain combines TRBV2 with TRBJ2-3; TRBD2 agrees at 7 bases. The CDR3 length is 15 residues. Germline V gene data show CDR1 as SNHLY and CDR2 as FYNNEI. V lost 4 bases, J lost 2 bases, and 6 bases stayed unmatched. DNA of the CDR3: TGTGCCAGCAGTGGGGTGGGAGGGAACACAGATACGCAGTATTTT. Translation gives CASSGVGGNTDTQYF.

The chain has TRBV27 and TRBJ1-1; D unresolved. This CDR3 has 13 amino acids. In germline, CDR1 is MNHEY, CDR2 SMNVEV (reference sequence). The V and J ends lost 6 bases and 3 bases respectively, with 11 bases between them. The CDR3 nucleotides are TGTGCCAGCAGAAACAAACGGGACACTGAAGCTTTCTTT. This translates into CASRNKRDTEAFF.

V gene TRBV24-1 combines with J gene TRBJ2-2; D is unclear. Trimming cost V 1 base and J 8 bases, with 13 bases left between them. The CDR3 consists of 15 residues. Germline V lookup: CDR1 KGHDR, CDR2 SFDVKD. CDR3 amino acids: CATSDFTVPPGELFF. CDR3 nucleotides: TGTGCCACCAGTGATTTTACTGTCCCCCCAGGGGAGCTGTTTTTT.

This chain links TRBV3-1 (or the pseudogene TRBV3-2) with TRBJ2-1; maybe TRBD2 (6 bases). The CDR3 covers 15 residues. V shed 1 base and J shed 2 bases, with 9 bases lying between them. The germline CDR1 and CDR2 sequences are LGHDT and YNNKEL (reference sequence). The CDR3 DNA reads TGTGCCAGCAGCCAAGGTCGCGGGGCCTACAATGAGCAGTTCTTC. Translated: CASSQGRGAYNEQFF.

The chain joins TRBV28 to TRBJ2-5, with D possibly being TRBD2 (6 bases). The V gene lost 6 bases and the J gene lost 7 bases, with 15 bases spanning the gap. Germline V gene sequence: CDR1 MDHEN, CDR2 SYDVKM. The CDR3 extends over 13 amino acids. The CDR3 region is CASSRGANPTQYF. As DNA, the CDR3 is TGTGCCAGCAGCCGCGGGGCGAATCCGACCCAGTACTTC.

The rearrangement uses TRBV5-1 and TRBJ2-6; D is uncertain. The ends were cut back, 3 bases at V and 0 bases at J, with 16 bases in the middle. Germline CDR1 reads SGHRS; CDR2 reads YFSETQ. This CDR3 has 18 residues. In DNA, the CDR3 is TGCGCCAGCAGCTCCTCCCCGCAAACTCTCTCTGGGGCCAACGTCCTGACTTTC. Protein: CASSSSPQTLSGANVLTF.

The J gene is TRBJ2-3, the V gene TRBV5-4; TRBD2 is a possible D gene (6 bases). The CDR3 is made up of 20 amino acids. The germline V gene encodes CDR1 SGHNT and CDR2 YYREEE (reference sequence). Deletions cut 1 base from V and 0 bases from J, with 24 bases between. CDR3 loop: CASSLYDGFGRSGSTDTQYF. The CDR3 DNA reads TGTGCCAGCAGCTTGTATGATGGTTTCGGGCGGAGCGGGAGCACAGATACGCAGTATTTT.